This T cell receptor (beta chain) originates from a study of molecular identifiers for immune sequencing clone quantification. Methods described previously were used for bulk TCR libraries, and listed TCR primers were applied. Each CDR3 protein is one row after TCRdb ran MiXCR on the PCR reads. The repertoire has 300,000 to 400,000 distinct CDR3 sequences, roughly a fifth of them found once; the top ten carry 0.75% to 0.85%. In regard to this clonotype: This may come from a read error, since a much larger clone is one base off.

From about 20,000 to 1,000,000 sorted cells, naive CD8 libraries were generated with 10%, 30% or 50% RNA. Germline values: CDR1 MNHEY, CDR2 SMNVEV (reference sequence). This CDR3 spans 15 amino acids. The chain couples TRBV27 to TRBJ2-7; D may be TRBD1 or TRBD2 (6 bases each). Sequencing was carried out using naive CD8+ T cells from blood, with Jurkat cell RNA spiked in. Subset given: FACS-sorted CD8+CD4-CCR7+CD45RA+ naive T cells. This receptor was identified in a human donor in good health. Some libraries in this study had Jurkat cell RNA spiked in. The CDR3 loop reads CANSLVGGYTYEQYF. CDR3 bases: TGTGCCAACAGTTTAGTAGGGGGGTACACCTACGAGCAGTACTTC.